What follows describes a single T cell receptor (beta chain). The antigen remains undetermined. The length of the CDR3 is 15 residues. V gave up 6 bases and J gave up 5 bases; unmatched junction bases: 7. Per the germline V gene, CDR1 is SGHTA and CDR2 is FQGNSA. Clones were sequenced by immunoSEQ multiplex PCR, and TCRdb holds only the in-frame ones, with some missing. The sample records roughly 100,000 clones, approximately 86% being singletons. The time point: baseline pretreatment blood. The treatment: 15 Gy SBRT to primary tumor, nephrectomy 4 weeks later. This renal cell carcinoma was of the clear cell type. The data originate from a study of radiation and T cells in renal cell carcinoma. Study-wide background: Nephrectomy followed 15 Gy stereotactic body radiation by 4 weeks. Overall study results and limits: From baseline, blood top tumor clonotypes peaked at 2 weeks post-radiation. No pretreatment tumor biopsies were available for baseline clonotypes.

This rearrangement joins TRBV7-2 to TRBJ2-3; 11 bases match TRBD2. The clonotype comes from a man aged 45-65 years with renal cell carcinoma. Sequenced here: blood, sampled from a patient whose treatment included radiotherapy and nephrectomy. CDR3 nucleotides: TGTGCCAGCAGATTACTAGCGGGGGTTAAAGATACGCAGTATTTT. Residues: CASRLLAGVKDTQYF.